This T cell receptor beta chain was recovered during a study of T cell repertoires in cytomegalovirus infection. Each CDR3 protein is one row after TCRdb ran MiXCR on the reads. The table lists 300,000 to 400,000 distinct CDR3 sequences, roughly 28% of them singletons, with 20% in the top ten. This CDR3 has 16 amino acids. In germline, CDR1 is LNHDA, CDR2 SQIVND (reference sequence). Trimming took 3 bases from V and 2 from J; bases not matched to a gene: 6. In the case of this clonotype: Its antigen is still unknown.

The sequence came from a human donor in good health (CMV status not recorded). Some clones in this sample may be carry-over from other donors' samples. This chain connects TRBV19 to TRBJ2-2; 7 bases align to TRBD2. This sample comprised cultured PBMCs, obtained from culture after CMV antigen stimulation. CDR3 DNA sequence: TGTGCCAGTAGTATTGGTAGCGGGTACAACACCGGGGAGCTGTTTTTT. It encodes CASSIGSGYNTGELFF. The entire variable domain, with the rest obtained from reference TRBV19 and TRBJ2-2, is as follows: DGGITQSPKYLFRKEGQNVTLSCEQNLNHDAMYWYRQDPGQGLRLIYYSQIVNDFQKGDIAEGYSVSREKKESFPLTVTSAQKNPTAFYLCASSIGSGYNTGELFFGEGSRLTVL.